This TCR beta chain emerged from a study of blood T cell repertoires in COVID-19. In the source study's methods: Amplification with reference gene primers provided the estimates of nucleated cell counts. Clones were read by immunoSEQ multiplex PCR, and TCRdb kept only the in-frame ones, dropping some. V and J calls and clone size follow that table, whereas D and trimming were derived from the DNA. In the table there are about 14,000 clones, over 75% of which are singletons. V shed 6 bases and J shed 0 bases, with 18 bases lying between them. Per the germline V gene, CDR1 is SGHKS and CDR2 is YYEKEE (reference sequence). The CDR3 runs 16 residues.

This clonotype originated in a human donor in a cohort sampled during active COVID-19. Sequencing was carried out using peripheral blood. This sequence joins TRBV5-5 and TRBJ1-1; TRBD1 might be the D (6 bases). The CDR3 coding sequence is TGTGCCAGCATCCCCCCCGGGGGGGCCATGAACACTGAAGCTTTCTTT. It codes for CASIPPGGAMNTEAFF.